Reported below is one T cell receptor beta chain. The data belong to a study of T cells after yellow fever vaccination. Study-wide points: Reappearing after the booster were most of the clones from primary vaccination (almost 97% CD4, about 87% CD8).

The TCR cDNA carried a universal primer site and UMIs from 5'RACE template switching. MiXCR was run by TCRdb on the 5' RACE reads, yielding one entry per CDR3 protein. This repertoire shows fewer than 100,000 distinct CDR3 sequences, approximately 8.4% found once; its top ten account for roughly 17%. This receptor was identified in a man between 18 and 29 years old who received the YFV17D yellow fever vaccine. This sample comprised CD8+ T cells not binding an NS4B(214-222) dextramer, sorted from PBMCs, obtained about 2 weeks after the first yellow fever vaccination.

The CDR3: CASSIRGGPPSTDTQYF. In DNA form, the CDR3 reads TGTGCCAGTAGTATACGGGGGGGTCCACCCTCTACAGATACGCAGTATTTT. This chain joins TRBV19 and TRBJ2-3, with 8 bases lining up with TRBD2. The CDR3 extends over 17 amino acids. CDR1 and CDR2 from the germline V gene are LNHDA and SQIVND (reference sequence). The V segment lost 2 bases and the J segment 3 bases; nucleotides outside the gene matches: 10.